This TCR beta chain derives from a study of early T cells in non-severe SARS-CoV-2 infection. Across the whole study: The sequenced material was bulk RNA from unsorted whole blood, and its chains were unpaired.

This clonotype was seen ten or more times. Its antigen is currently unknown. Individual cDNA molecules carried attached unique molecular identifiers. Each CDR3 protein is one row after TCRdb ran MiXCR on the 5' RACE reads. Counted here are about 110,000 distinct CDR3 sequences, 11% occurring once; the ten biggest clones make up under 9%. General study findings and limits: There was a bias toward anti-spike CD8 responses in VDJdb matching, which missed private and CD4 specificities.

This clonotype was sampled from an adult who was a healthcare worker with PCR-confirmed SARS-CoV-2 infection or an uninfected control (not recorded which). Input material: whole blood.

In nucleotides, the CDR3 is TGTGCCAGCAGCCAAGATCGGCGGTCGATCTGGAATGAGCAGTTCTTC. Its translation: CASSQDRRSIWNEQFF. This chain joins TRBV3-1 and TRBJ2-1, with D hard to call. The CDR3 extends over 16 amino acids. With 0 bases removed from V and 7 bases from J, the gap between germline ends came to 16 bases. Germline V lookup: CDR1 LGHDT, CDR2 YNNKEL (reference sequence).